This T cell receptor beta chain was identified in a study of STAT3 mutations in large granular lymphocyte leukemia. Study findings and constraints: Sampling intervals varied between patients and samples. In about 35% of the 18 patients, new TCR clonotypes emerged after therapy. At least one immunodominant TCR beta clonotype appeared in every T-cell large granular lymphocyte leukemia patient. Suggested: STAT3 mutation was not the ancestral event for these clonal expansions. Clonal expansion was inferred from samples taken at other timepoints.

Assay used: immunoSEQ multiplex PCR; TCRdb lists only in-frame clones, some missing. Among around 33,000 clones listed, around three quarters were seen once. Trimming took 3 bases from V and 8 from J, leaving 16 bases between them. The CDR3 length is 14 residues. Germline CDR1 reads GTSNPN; CDR2 reads SVGIG (reference sequence). As to this clone: Antigen specificity is unknown.

This sequence was found in a woman aged 45-60 years with T-cell large granular lymphocyte leukemia. Some clones in this sample may be carry-over from other donors' samples. V is TRBV30 and J is TRBJ2-2; D is unresolved. Sequencing was done on a sample of peripheral blood mononuclear cells. Here the CDR3 DNA reads TGTGCCTGGAGCGAAACTGTGGTCAATGGGGAGCTGTTTTTT. Translation gives CAWSETVVNGELFF.